These 20 T cell receptor beta chains came from one sample sequenced in a study of blood T cell repertoires in COVID-19 (dated by TCRdb to 2020 to 2022). Receptor amplification or capture employed the immunoSEQ multiplex PCR assay. Entries here come from immuneACCESS through TCRdb and include only in-frame sequences with V and J called. Some clones fail to appear in such tables; in the studies checked, an unresolved V gene covers under half of the shortfall, and the cause of the remainder is unknown. Here the sample has about 380,000 clones; around 90% occur a single time. Clones ranked in the top ten supply around 1.2% of the sample. The material sequenced was PBMCs or T cells enriched from blood (not recorded which). The origin of the receptors is a woman younger than 30 who had recovered from COVID-19.

The J gene is TRBJ1-1, the V gene TRBV18; D gene uncertain. The CDR3 is made up of 19 amino acids. The germline gives CDR1 KGHSH, CDR2 LQKENI. The V gene lost 2 bases and the J gene lost 2 bases, with 24 bases spanning the gap. CDR3 bases: TGTGCCAGCTCACCATACGGAGATGGGAAGGGAGAGGGAAACACTGAAGCTTTCTTT. This encodes CASSPYGDGKGEGNTEAFF.

This chain joins TRBV9 and TRBJ1-1, with 7 bases lining up with TRBD1. The germline V gene encodes CDR1 SGDLS and CDR2 YYNGEE. V trimming: 2 bases; J trimming: 5 bases; junction bases outside the gene matches: 6. CDR3 length equals 14 residues. CDR3 in DNA: TGTGCCAGCAGCGTTGACAGGGAGACGACTGAAGCTTTCTTT. The encoded protein is CASSVDRETTEAFF.

This chain joins TRBV5-5 and TRBJ1-1; D is uncertain. Germline V gene sequence: CDR1 SGHKS, CDR2 YYEKEE (reference sequence). The ends were cut back, 2 bases at V and 0 bases at J, with 5 bases in the middle. The CDR3 consists of 13 residues. CDR3 amino acids: CASSLSVNTEAFF. The CDR3 DNA sequence: TGTGCCAGCAGCTTATCAGTGAACACTGAAGCTTTCTTT.

The count of this clone is one. The chain joins TRBV9 to TRBJ2-2, with TRBD2 matching over 7 bases. The CDR3 sequence is 17 residues long. Germline loops: CDR1 SGDLS, CDR2 YYNGEE. V shed 4 bases and J 2 bases; nucleotides not matched to a gene: 11. CDR3 sequence reads: CASSLNPRGSNTGELFF. The CDR3 region has the DNA TGTGCCAGCAGCCTCAACCCGCGGGGGAGTAACACCGGGGAGCTGTTTTTT. The variable domain in full, completed from reference TRBV9 and TRBJ2-2, reads DSGVTQTPKHLITATGQRVTLRCSPRSGDLSVYWYQQSLDQGLQFLIQYYNGEERAKGNILERFSAQQFPDLHSELNLSSLELGDSALYFCASSLNPRGSNTGELFFGEGSRLTVL.

The rearrangement uses TRBV7-9 and TRBJ1-2; D may be TRBD1 (5 bases). V gave up 5 bases and J gave up 0 bases, with 19 bases separating them. The germline V gene encodes CDR1 SEHNR and CDR2 FQNEAQ (reference sequence). CDR3 size: 17 residues. The CDR3 loop is CASSAEGTEPTNYGYTF. DNA of the CDR3: TGTGCCAGCAGCGCTGAAGGGACTGAACCTACTAACTATGGCTACACCTTC.

The chain joins TRBV4-3 to TRBJ2-3, with 7 bases aligning to TRBD2. This CDR3 comprises 15 residues. Germline trimming cut 0 bases from V and 4 bases from J; bases unmatched to any gene: 4. Per germline, CDR1 LGHNA and CDR2 YSLEER. The CDR3 bases are TGCGCCAGCAGCCAAGAGGGGAGGGAAGCAGATACGCAGTATTTT. Translating gives CASSQEGREADTQYF.

The chain carries TRBV19 and TRBJ2-1; 11 nucleotides align to TRBD2. CDR3 length: 18 amino acids. The V and J ends lost 0 bases and 9 bases, in that order; junction bases with no gene match: 13. The germline CDR1 and CDR2 sequences are LNHDA and SQIVND (reference sequence). In DNA, the CDR3 is TGTGCCAGTAGTATAGAACTAGCGGGGGAGTGGGCCGCCACTGAGCAGTTCTTC. Protein sequence: CASSIELAGEWAATEQFF.

This clone was detected only once. The rearrangement links TRBV7-2 to TRBJ2-5, with 8 bases identical to TRBD2. The CDR3 loop spans 14 amino acids. With 3 bases clipped from V and 6 bases from J, the junction kept 6 bases outside the gene matches. Germline assignment: CDR1 SGHTA and CDR2 FQGNSA. CDR3 nucleotides: TGTGCCAGCAGCTTCAGCAGCGGGGGCAAGACCCAGTACTTC. Translation: CASSFSSGGKTQYF.

The V call is TRBV9, the J call TRBJ2-5, with TRBD2 matching over 9 bases. The CDR3 is made up of 13 amino acids. CDR1 is SGDLS and CDR2 is YYNGEE in the germline V gene. J lost 5 bases, V lost 4 bases, and 3 bases had no gene match. This CDR3 reads CASSLSGGETQYF. CDR3 in DNA: TGTGCCAGCAGCCTTAGCGGGGGTGAGACCCAGTACTTC.

The CDR3 region is CASSLAASKGETQYF. In nucleotides, the CDR3 is TGCGCCAGCAGCTTGGCGGCTAGCAAAGGAGAGACCCAGTACTTC. This chain uses TRBV5-1 with TRBJ2-5, with D perhaps TRBD2 (5 bases). In germline, CDR1 is SGHRS, CDR2 YFSETQ. Trimming removed 0 bases from V and 4 bases from J, with 13 bases in between. The CDR3 contains 15 residues.

The V and J genes are TRBV6-1 and TRBJ2-7, with 7 positions matching TRBD1. Trimming took 0 bases from V and 7 from J; bases not matched to a gene: 9. Looked up from germline, CDR1 is MNHNS and CDR2 is SASEGT. This CDR3 is 15 amino acids long. CDR3 DNA sequence: TGTGCCAGCAGTGAAGCAGGAACAGGGGTTGGGGAGCAGTACTTC. Protein: CASSEAGTGVGEQYF.

J is TRBJ1-6 and V is TRBV9; 9 nucleotides match TRBD1. With 0 bases clipped from V and 10 bases from J, the junction kept 5 bases outside the gene matches. Germline V gene lookup returns CDR1 SGDLS and CDR2 YYNGEE. CDR3 size: 15 residues. This CDR3 reads CASSVGDRVRSPLHF. CDR3 in DNA: TGTGCCAGCAGCGTAGGGGACAGGGTACGATCACCCCTCCACTTT.

The chain has TRBV9 and TRBJ2-1; the D gene is possibly TRBD2 (6 bases). V was pared by 1 base and J by 6 bases, with 11 bases between. The CDR3 extends over 14 amino acids. CDR1 SGDLS and CDR2 YYNGEE come from the germline V gene. The CDR3 region has the DNA TGTGCCAGCAGCGTAAGCTCCGGGGGCAATGAGCAGTTCTTC. Translated, it gives CASSVSSGGNEQFF. The variable domain in full, completed from reference TRBV9 and TRBJ2-1, reads DSGVTQTPKHLITATGQRVTLRCSPRSGDLSVYWYQQSLDQGLQFLIQYYNGEERAKGNILERFSAQQFPDLHSELNLSSLELGDSALYFCASSVSSGGNEQFFGPGTRLTVL.

This rearrangement joins TRBV29-1 to TRBJ2-3, with 9 bases matching TRBD2. Germline assignment: CDR1 SQVTM and CDR2 ANQGSEA. V gave up 4 bases and J gave up 2 bases; unmatched junction bases: 7. CDR3 length: 15 residues. DNA of the CDR3: TGCAGCGTTGTCCTCCTAGCGGGGACCACAGATACGCAGTATTTT. Translated, it gives CSVVLLAGTTDTQYF.

The V gene is TRBV27, the J gene TRBJ1-1; perhaps TRBD1 as D (5 bases). CDR1 is MNHEY and CDR2 is SMNVEV in the germline V gene (reference sequence). The CDR3 is 14 amino acids. V was cut by 3 bases and J by 4 bases, with 12 bases left in between. The CDR3 reads CASSFGAPGTEAFF. CDR3 nucleotides: TGTGCCAGCAGTTTTGGGGCCCCGGGCACTGAAGCTTTCTTT.

The CDR3 loop is CASSPPGGGQHF. CDR3 in DNA: TGTGCCAGCAGCCCACCGGGGGGTGGCCAGCATTTT. This rearrangement joins TRBV3-1 (or the pseudogene TRBV3-2) to TRBJ1-5, with D possibly matching TRBD1 (5 bases). The germline V and J ends were trimmed by 4 bases and 12 bases, with 13 bases remaining between them. Per germline, CDR1 LGHDT and CDR2 YNNKEL (reference sequence). This CDR3 is 12 amino acids long.

The chain is built from TRBV19 and TRBJ1-2, with D uncertain. There are 13 residues in the CDR3. Germline CDR1 LNHDA, CDR2 SQIVND (reference sequence). Trimming shortened V by 3 bases and J by 7 bases, and 12 bases separated the two germline ends. The CDR3 here is CASSMLSGRGYTF. In nucleotides, the CDR3 is TGTGCCAGTAGTATGCTATCGGGTCGTGGCTACACCTTC.

The chain employs TRBV9 and TRBJ2-7; D is tentatively TRBD1 or TRBD2 (5 bases each). The CDR3 is made up of 14 amino acids. Germline values: CDR1 SGDLS, CDR2 YYNGEE. Trimming removed 4 bases at V and 2 bases at J, with 13 bases between. CDR3 sequence (DNA): TGTGCCAGCAGCCTAGCCGAGACAGCCTACGAGCAGTACTTC. Protein: CASSLAETAYEQYF.

On this clone itself: The sample holds other DNA sequences that translate to the same CDR3. The rearrangement joins TRBV6-2 or TRBV6-3 to TRBJ1-2; D remains unclear. Trimming pared 5 bases from V and 5 bases from J, leaving 9 bases between. The CDR3 extends over 12 amino acids. The germline CDR1 and CDR2 sequences are MNHEY and SVGEGT. The CDR3 spells CASSGDSYGYTF. In nucleotides, the CDR3 is TGTGCCAGCAGTGGAGACTCTTATGGCTACACCTTC.

The chain is built from TRBV2 and TRBJ2-2; 9 nucleotides match TRBD1. Per germline, CDR1 SNHLY and CDR2 FYNNEI. This CDR3 spans 16 amino acids. V was clipped by 1 base and J by 3 bases; unmatched bases: 3. The CDR3 loop is CASSEGGQGYTGELFF. The CDR3 DNA reads as TGTGCCAGCAGTGAAGGGGGACAGGGATACACCGGGGAGCTGTTTTTT.